These 3 T cell receptor beta chains were all obtained from the same sample, sequenced in a study of OX40 agonist ivuxolimab in advanced cancers. Clones were sequenced by immunoSEQ multiplex PCR, and TCRdb holds only the in-frame ones, with some missing. The table lists over 100,000 clones, about nine tenths of them singletons. Sequences were derived from CD4+ or CD8+ T cells sorted from blood, sampled in a trial of the OX40 agonist ivuxolimab. These receptors came from an adult with an advanced solid tumor such as melanoma, head and neck, liver or kidney cancer.

This chain joins TRBV27 and TRBJ2-7, with D possibly TRBD2 on 7 matching bases. CDR1 and CDR2 from the germline V gene are MNHEY and SMNVEV (reference sequence). The CDR3 is 13 residues long. Trimming shortened V by 8 bases and J by 4 bases, and 15 bases separated the two germline ends. The CDR3 protein is CASGGGSWYEQYF. CDR3 bases: TGTGCCAGCGGGGGCGGGAGTTGGTACGAGCAGTACTTC.

The chain uses TRBV5-6 and TRBJ2-6; D may be TRBD1 (5 bases). Deletions cut 6 bases from V and 0 bases from J, with 19 bases between. This CDR3 region has 18 residues. The germline gives CDR1 SGHDT, CDR2 YYEEEE. This CDR3 is CASNDQGSFFSGANVLTF. CDR3 sequence (DNA): TGTGCCAGCAACGACCAGGGCAGCTTTTTCTCTGGGGCCAACGTCCTGACTTTC.

The chain couples TRBV19 to TRBJ2-2; 11 bases align to TRBD2. CDR3 length equals 17 residues. CDR1 is LNHDA, CDR2 SQIVND, per germline (reference sequence). V gave up 3 bases and J gave up 6 bases; unmatched junction bases: 9. CDR3 in amino acids: CASSILTSGSGAGELFF. The DNA for the CDR3 is TGTGCCAGTAGTATCCTTACTAGCGGGAGTGGGGCCGGGGAGCTGTTTTTT.